The sequence of this T cell receptor beta chain was determined in a study of OX40 agonist ivuxolimab in advanced cancers. Findings and limits, study-wide: CD8+ T cells were the subset that, on average, had more expanded clones than CD4+.

Only in-frame clones appear in the TCRdb table, and some are missing; sequencing was by immunoSEQ multiplex PCR. This table holds about 51,000 clones, roughly 86% found once. This CDR3 has 13 amino acids. The V and J ends lost 2 bases and 6 bases respectively, with 7 bases between them. Germline CDR1 is LNHDA and CDR2 is SQIVND (reference sequence). On this clone: Antigen: not known.

This TCR was sampled from an adult with an advanced solid tumor such as melanoma, head and neck, liver or kidney cancer. The chain combines TRBV19 with TRBJ2-2; D ambiguous. This specimen was CD4+ or CD8+ T cells sorted from blood, taken in a trial of the OX40 agonist ivuxolimab. The CDR3 reads CASSIRVSGELFF. Here the CDR3 DNA reads TGTGCCAGTAGTATAAGGGTTTCCGGGGAGCTGTTTTTT. Supplemented by reference TRBV19 and TRBJ2-2, the full variable domain reads DGGITQSPKYLFRKEGQNVTLSCEQNLNHDAMYWYRQDPGQGLRLIYYSQIVNDFQKGDIAEGYSVSREKKESFPLTVTSAQKNPTAFYLCASSIRVSGELFFGEGSRLTVL.